The next 27 T cell receptor beta chains were all read from a single sample in a study of human T cells and chemical hapten exposure (dated by TCRdb to 2020 to 2022). The meaning of the sample's time point label: pre-sensitization, week 0. The treatment or condition label, read with the paper, signifies: therapeutic diphenylcyclopropenone sensitization with weekly scalp DPC. The library was built by means of RACE. The run used a NextSeq 500. TCRdb passed the public sequencing reads through fastp at Q25 and MiXCR, retaining productive beta sequences. For every CDR3 protein sequence, its rows merge into one entry that carries the most common genes and DNA. The table for this sample lists about 290,000 distinct CDR3 sequences; approximately 7.5% of them were counted only once. The ten largest clones represent 1.2% of the sample. The specimen was whole blood, collected in connection with sensitization to the hapten diphenylcyclopropenone (DPC). The origin of the receptors is a man aged 18 to 35 with alopecia areata. Some clones in this sample may be carry-over from other donors' samples.

CDR3 in DNA: TGTGCTAGTGCCCCCTTGGCTAGCAGCCATGAGCAGTTCTTC. It encodes CASAPLASSHEQFF. The V call is TRBV12-5, the J call TRBJ2-1; D possibly corresponds to TRBD2 (5 bases). Germline V CDR1 and CDR2: LGHNT, FRNRAP. The germline V and J ends were trimmed by 7 bases and 8 bases, with 18 bases remaining between them. The length of the CDR3 is 14 residues. Full variable domain (missing parts from reference TRBV12-5 and TRBJ2-1): DARVTQTPRHKVTEMGQEVTMRCQPILGHNTVFWYRQTMMQGLELLAYFRNRAPLDDSGMPKDRFSAEMPDATLATLKIQPSEPRDSAVYFCASAPLASSHEQFFGPGTRLTVL.

The chain employs TRBV13 and TRBJ1-5, with 11 positions matching TRBD1. CDR1 and CDR2 from the germline V gene are PRHDT and FYEKMQ (reference sequence). Trimming cost V 5 bases and J 1 base; bases outside gene matches: 7. The CDR3 extends over 17 amino acids. CDR3 protein: CASSTRDRGLSNQPQHF. For the CDR3, the DNA is TGTGCCAGCAGCACCCGGGACAGGGGGTTGAGCAATCAGCCCCAGCATTTT.

The table lists this clonotype with a few counts. The V gene is TRBV6-5, the J gene TRBJ2-3, with no clear D. The V gene lost 2 bases and the J gene lost 2 bases, with 8 bases spanning the gap. The germline gives CDR1 MNHEY, CDR2 SVGAGI. There are 14 residues in the CDR3. The DNA of the CDR3 is TGTGCCAGCAGTTACGGGGAATTCACAGATACGCAGTATTTT. Its protein product is CASSYGEFTDTQYF.

The rearrangement joins TRBV6-5 to TRBJ2-7; TRBD2 is a possible D gene (5 bases). In germline, CDR1 is MNHEY, CDR2 SVGAGI. The CDR3 length is 12 residues. Trimming took 6 bases from V and 7 from J, leaving 13 bases between them. The CDR3 DNA is TGTGCCAGCAGCGGTCCTTCGGGGGAGCAGTACTTC. Protein sequence: CASSGPSGEQYF.

This clonotype has a handful of counts. The chain is built from TRBV6-1 and TRBJ1-1, with D maybe TRBD1 (5 bases). CDR1 and CDR2 from the germline V gene are MNHNS and SASEGT. Trimming took off 2 bases at V and 4 bases at J, with 11 bases between the two ends. The length of the CDR3 is 14 residues. The chain's CDR3 is CASSEISGSTEAFF. The DNA for the CDR3 is TGTGCCAGCAGTGAAATATCAGGGTCCACTGAAGCTTTCTTT.

This clonotype was seen repeatedly, ten times or more. The chain joins TRBV4-1 to TRBJ1-3, with D maybe TRBD1 (6 bases). Germline CDR1 reads MGHRA; CDR2 reads YSYEKL. The V and J ends lost 0 bases and 3 bases respectively, with 12 bases between them. CDR3 length equals 16 residues. Here the CDR3 reads CASSQDYRGGGNTIYF. CDR3 DNA sequence: TGCGCCAGCAGCCAAGATTACCGAGGGGGTGGAAACACCATATATTTT.

This clonotype has a count of ten or more. The rearrangement links TRBV10-2 to TRBJ1-2; 12 nucleotides line up with TRBD1. Per germline, CDR1 WSHSY and CDR2 SAAADI. The CDR3 runs to 18 residues. V trimming: 4 bases; J trimming: 3 bases; junction bases outside the gene matches: 12. CDR3 in DNA: TGCGCCAGCAGTGGGTCCCGGGACAGGGGGCTTCTTGACTATGGCTACACCTTC. Translation: CASSGSRDRGLLDYGYTF.

This clonotype was counted only a few times. This sequence joins TRBV20-1 and TRBJ1-1; no reliable D call. Per the germline V gene, CDR1 is DFQATT and CDR2 is SNEGSKA (reference sequence). There are 13 residues in the CDR3. Trimming pared 1 base from V and 0 bases from J, leaving 6 bases between. The CDR3 bases are TGCAGTGCTAGAGGGCCGGTGAACACTGAAGCTTTCTTT. It yields the protein CSARGPVNTEAFF.

This chain uses TRBV12-5 with TRBJ2-5, with D possibly called TRBD1 or TRBD2 (5 bases each). The CDR3 covers 16 residues. Trimming took off 1 base at V and 1 base at J, with 13 bases between the two ends. CDR1 and CDR2 from the germline V gene are LGHNT and FRNRAP. The CDR3 is CASGLAFGAPQETQYF. CDR3 bases: TGTGCTAGTGGTTTGGCTTTCGGGGCTCCCCAAGAGACCCAGTACTTC.

In its sample, this clonotype was seen a few times. The chain uses TRBV24-1 and TRBJ2-7; D gene uncertain. Germline V gene lookup returns CDR1 KGHDR and CDR2 SFDVKD. Trimming removed 2 bases at V and 5 bases at J, with 12 bases between. The CDR3 has 14 amino acids. The CDR3 sequence is CATSDYNDPDEQYF. CDR3 nucleotide sequence: TGTGCCACCAGTGATTACAATGACCCGGACGAGCAGTACTTC.

The table lists this clonotype with a few counts. The CDR3 nucleotides are TGTGCCAGCTCCTCGACAGGGTATAATTCACCCCTCCACTTT. Translating it yields CASSSTGYNSPLHF. The J gene is TRBJ1-6, the V gene TRBV18, with TRBD1 identical over 7 bases. The CDR3 runs to 14 residues. Germline loops: CDR1 KGHSH, CDR2 LQKENI. V shed 6 bases, J shed 4 bases, and the junction held 3 bases outside the gene matches.

V gene TRBV28 combines with J gene TRBJ1-3; possible D gene TRBD1, 5 bases. Trimming cost V 6 bases and J 3 bases, with 12 bases left between them. The CDR3 is 14 amino acids. The germline gives CDR1 MDHEN, CDR2 SYDVKM. DNA of the CDR3: TGTGCCAGCAGATATCAGGGCGGTGGAAACACCATATATTTT. Translation: CASRYQGGGNTIYF.

CDR3 sequence (DNA): TGTGCCAGCAGTTTCTCGGGGTTGAACACTGAAGCTTTCTTT. Residues: CASSFSGLNTEAFF. This chain joins TRBV28 and TRBJ1-1, with unresolved D. Trimming stripped 3 bases from V and 0 bases from J, with 8 bases between. The CDR3 extends over 14 amino acids. Germline V gene data show CDR1 as MDHEN and CDR2 as SYDVKM.

The sample holds many counts of this clonotype. This rearrangement joins TRBV28 to TRBJ2-7, with TRBD1 matching over 11 bases. This CDR3 contains 15 residues. The V and J ends lost 4 bases and 5 bases, in that order; junction bases with no gene match: 7. Germline CDR1 reads MDHEN; CDR2 reads SYDVKM. CDR3 region: CASSSRDRGGNEQYF. The CDR3, as DNA: TGTGCCAGCAGTTCCCGGGACAGGGGGGGAAACGAGCAGTACTTC.

This clonotype has just a few counts. The V call is TRBV28, the J call TRBJ2-1; no definite D call. The V end was cut by 3 bases, the J end by 9 bases, with 21 bases between. The CDR3 spans 16 residues. Germline CDR1 MDHEN, CDR2 SYDVKM. The CDR3 region has the DNA TGTGCCAGCAGTTTTCTCCGTCGGTACAGTCCGGGTGAGCAGTTCTTC. Protein product: CASSFLRRYSPGEQFF.

This clonotype was observed at least ten times. The rearrangement uses TRBV11-2 and TRBJ2-5; no clear D. Germline assignment: CDR1 SGHAT and CDR2 FQNNGV. V was cut by 10 bases and J by 4 bases, with 7 bases left in between. This CDR3 contains 10 residues. This CDR3 is CATGRETQYF. As DNA, the CDR3 is TGTGCCACCGGCAGAGAGACCCAGTACTTC.

The chain links TRBV2 to TRBJ1-1; 8 positions match TRBD1. In germline, CDR1 is SNHLY, CDR2 FYNNEI. The CDR3 has 17 residues. Losses at the gene ends were 9 bases for V and 4 bases for J; bases not matched to a gene: 19. CDR3 protein: CASRKFRLDREGTEAFF. Here the CDR3 DNA reads TGTGCCAGTCGCAAGTTTCGCTTGGACAGGGAAGGCACTGAAGCTTTCTTT.

This clonotype showed up just a few times. The chain carries TRBV13 and TRBJ2-5; D may be TRBD1 (6 bases). In germline, CDR1 is PRHDT, CDR2 FYEKMQ (reference sequence). Trimming removed 5 bases at V and 2 bases at J, with 15 bases between. This CDR3 region has 15 residues. CDR3 loop: CASSPRDTNQETQYF. The CDR3 nucleotides read TGTGCCAGCAGCCCCCGGGACACCAATCAAGAGACCCAGTACTTC.

This clonotype was picked up a small number of times. The V call is TRBV7-9, the J call TRBJ2-5, with TRBD2 matching 8 bases. Germline V lookup: CDR1 SEHNR, CDR2 FQNEAQ (reference sequence). With V trimmed by 2 bases and J by 4 bases, 21 bases remained unmatched. The CDR3 has 20 amino acids. The CDR3 nucleotides are TGTGCCAGCAGCTTACCCGCCCTAACTAGGATCGCGGGGGGAGGAGAGACCCAGTACTTC. This encodes CASSLPALTRIAGGGETQYF.

Ten or more counts support this clonotype. The chain is built from TRBV7-3 and TRBJ2-2; 7 bases are a match to TRBD1. Trimming took 1 base from V and 7 from J; bases not matched to a gene: 3. This CDR3 is built from 14 residues. Germline CDR1 and CDR2: SGHTA and FQGTGA. The CDR3 loop reads CASSLRQGIGELFF. The CDR3 DNA reads as TGTGCCAGCAGCTTAAGACAGGGTATCGGGGAGCTGTTTTTT.

The V call is TRBV18, the J call TRBJ1-5; D gene ambiguous. The CDR3 runs to 16 residues. Germline lookup yields CDR1 KGHSH and CDR2 LQKENI. Trimming cost V 3 bases and J 0 bases, with 12 bases left between them. CDR3 sequence: CASSPAEDYSNQPQHF. CDR3 bases: TGTGCCAGCTCACCTGCGGAAGACTATAGCAATCAGCCCCAGCATTTT.

A few counts support this clonotype. This chain joins TRBV10-3 and TRBJ1-3; D might be TRBD1 (5 bases). The CDR3 runs 12 residues. Germline lookup yields CDR1 ENHRY and CDR2 SYGVKD. V lost 8 bases, J lost 3 bases, and 8 bases lay in between. This CDR3 reads CAIGTVGNTIYF. The DNA of the CDR3 is TGTGCCATCGGGACGGTTGGAAACACCATATATTTT.

The J gene is TRBJ2-6, the V gene TRBV10-3, with 7 bases identical to TRBD1. The ends lost 3 bases at V and 4 bases at J; junction bases unmatched: 9. The CDR3 is 17 amino acids. CDR1 and CDR2 from the germline V gene are ENHRY and SYGVKD. The CDR3 DNA reads as TGTGCCATCAGTGACCGGGACAGCTTAAGGGGGGCCAACGTCCTGACTTTC. It encodes CAISDRDSLRGANVLTF.

This chain uses TRBV11-1 with TRBJ2-2; D might be TRBD2 (5 bases). The germline gives CDR1 SGHAT, CDR2 FQDESV (reference sequence). V was shortened by 1 base and J by 4 bases, with 7 bases between the two germline ends. CDR3 size: 14 residues. As DNA, the CDR3 is TGTGCCAGCAGCTTAGGGACTCCCACCGGGGAGCTGTTTTTT. It translates to CASSLGTPTGELFF.

The rearrangement links TRBV5-5 to TRBJ1-2, with a weak D call TRBD1 (5 bases). V was cut by 0 bases and J by 4 bases, with 10 bases left in between. Germline V lookup: CDR1 SGHKS, CDR2 YYEKEE (reference sequence). The CDR3 covers 14 residues. CDR3 sequence (DNA): TGTGCCAGCAGCTTGGGCAGGGCTACCTATGGCTACACCTTC. Amino acid sequence: CASSLGRATYGYTF.

The rearrangement links TRBV20-1 to TRBJ1-2; D gene ambiguous. CDR1 DFQATT and CDR2 SNEGSKA come from the germline V gene (reference sequence). CDR3 size: 14 residues. Trimming stripped 3 bases from V and 1 base from J, with 12 bases between. CDR3 nucleotide sequence: TGCAGTGCTAGCTCCGTTGGACTTAACTATGGCTACACCTTC. Encoded protein: CSASSVGLNYGYTF.

The V and J genes are TRBV6-2 or TRBV6-3 and TRBJ1-2, with unresolved D. The length of the CDR3 is 12 residues. Trimming pared 7 bases from V and 2 bases from J, leaving 8 bases between. Germline V CDR1 and CDR2: MNHEY, SVGEGT. CDR3 nucleotides: TGTGCCAGCACCGGAAACAACTATGGCTACACCTTC. It translates to CASTGNNYGYTF.